The sequence of this T cell receptor beta chain was determined in a study of T cell repertoires in cytomegalovirus infection. The CDR3 spans 14 residues. Germline assignment: CDR1 MNHEY and CDR2 SMNVEV (reference sequence). The V end was cut by 1 base, the J end by 3 bases, with 10 bases between. From the reads, TCRdb called clonotypes with MiXCR, one entry per CDR3 protein. The data contain roughly 180,000 distinct CDR3 sequences, roughly 20% of them seen just once; the ten biggest clones take up 20% to 30%. This clonotype showed up just once. As yet, its antigen is unknown. The starting material was CD8+ T cells from cultured PBMCs, obtained from culture after CMV antigen stimulation. The sequence came from a human donor in good health (CMV status not recorded). Some clones in this sample may be carry-over from other donors' samples. The chain combines TRBV27 with TRBJ2-7; D is uncertain. The CDR3 region has the DNA TGTGCCAGCAGTTTATACGCCAGGCACTACGAGCAGTACTTC. Its protein is CASSLYARHYEQYF.